Listed here are 2 T cell receptor beta chains from one sample, sequenced in a study of control samples from healthy donors and cancer patients. Data came from immunoSEQ multiplex PCR; TCRdb stores just in-frame clones and leaves some out. In the table there are about 26,000 clones, approximately 85% of which are singletons. Sequenced input: PBMCs. The source of these receptors is a woman aged 55-69 years with head and neck cancer.

This sequence joins TRBV7-8 and TRBJ1-5; D gene uncertain. This CDR3 spans 13 amino acids. CDR1 and CDR2 (germline): SGHVS, FQNEAQ. Trimming cost V 1 base and J 7 bases, with 8 bases left between them. In nucleotides, the CDR3 is TGTGCCAGCAGCTTAGGACCGGGGCAGCCCCAGCATTTT. It yields the protein CASSLGPGQPQHF.

The sample holds a few counts of this clone. The J gene is TRBJ2-5, the V gene TRBV24-1, with 7 bases fitting TRBD1. The ends lost 5 bases at V and 4 bases at J; junction bases unmatched: 3. Germline CDR1 KGHDR, CDR2 SFDVKD. The CDR3 loop spans 13 amino acids. CDR3 region: CATSGGGAETQYF. The CDR3 nucleotides are TGTGCCACCAGTGGAGGGGGCGCAGAGACCCAGTACTTC.